This T cell receptor beta chain was profiled in a study of T cell changes during pregnancy in multiple sclerosis. Measured with immunoSEQ multiplex PCR; TCRdb has only the in-frame clones, and not every one. The profile shows about 59,000 clones, roughly 88% of them singletons. The TCR originated in a female donor with multiple sclerosis, enrolled in a pregnancy study. The sample here was peripheral blood, taken in the second trimester of pregnancy.

CDR3 sequence reads: CASSFDPGQETQYF. CDR3 DNA sequence: TGTGCCAGCAGCTTTGATCCGGGGCAAGAGACCCAGTACTTC. J is TRBJ2-5 and V is TRBV5-5, with D maybe TRBD2 (5 bases). Germline-derived CDR1 and CDR2 are SGHKS and YYEKEE (reference sequence). V lost 2 bases to trimming and J lost 2 bases, with 10 bases between them. CDR3 size: 14 residues.